Shown below are 21 T cell receptor beta chains from a single sample sequenced in a study of shared clonotypes between healthy human individuals. Data came from immunoSEQ multiplex PCR; TCRdb stores just in-frame clones and leaves some out. Of approximately 620,000 clones listed, approximately 97% are singletons. Sequenced input: naive CD4+ T cells sorted from blood. The subset was: CD45RA+ positively selected. These receptors all stem from a woman in her thirties in good health.

The V and J genes are TRBV27 and TRBJ1-1; 9 bases fit TRBD1. CDR1 is MNHEY and CDR2 is SMNVEV in the germline V gene (reference sequence). The CDR3 loop spans 14 amino acids. The V gene end was trimmed by 6 bases and the J gene end by 4 bases; junction bases not matched to a gene: 6. The DNA of the CDR3 is TGTGCCAGCAGCCAGACAGGGGGGATCACTGAAGCTTTCTTT. Amino acid sequence: CASSQTGGITEAFF.

The rearrangement joins TRBV4-2 to TRBJ2-3; D is undetermined. The ends were cut back, 4 bases at V and 6 bases at J, with 17 bases in the middle. Germline loops: CDR1 LGHNA, CDR2 YNFKEQ. The CDR3 sequence is 15 residues long. The CDR3 sequence: CASSLVTPNADTQYF. CDR3 coding DNA: TGTGCCAGCAGCCTCGTCACCCCTAACGCGGATACGCAGTATTTT.

The V call is TRBV7-9, the J call TRBJ2-7, with 10 bases matching TRBD1. Germline V CDR1 and CDR2: SEHNR, FQNEAQ (reference sequence). V lost 5 bases to trimming and J lost 6 bases; unmatched junction nucleotides: 10. This CDR3 is built from 15 residues. CDR3 loop: CASSLRGTGEGEQYF. The CDR3 bases are TGTGCCAGCAGCCTACGTGGGACAGGGGAAGGCGAGCAGTACTTC.

The chain has TRBV2 and TRBJ2-1, with D tentatively TRBD1 or TRBD2 (5 bases each). V was trimmed by 8 bases and J by 7 bases, leaving 21 bases between them. The CDR3 runs to 15 residues. CDR1 and CDR2 (germline): SNHLY, FYNNEI. CDR3 bases: TGTGCCAGCGTTTATGACAGAGGGGTGGGGAATGAGCAGTTCTTC. This gives the protein CASVYDRGVGNEQFF.

V gene TRBV21-1 combines with J gene TRBJ2-3; the table names TRBD1, a call not compared with the DNA. TRBV21-1 is deemed a pseudogene. This CDR3 is built from 18 residues. The CDR3 DNA is TGTGCCAGCAGCTCCCAATCCGGGACAGCCAACCCCACAGATACGCAGTATTTT. Translated: CASSSQSGTANPTDTQYF.

This clone came up once. The chain recombines TRBV7-9 with TRBJ2-2, with D tentatively TRBD2 (6 bases). The germline V gene has CDR1 SEHNR and CDR2 FQNEAQ (reference sequence). The CDR3 runs to 15 residues. The germline V and J ends were trimmed by 0 bases and 7 bases, with 12 bases remaining between them. CDR3 sequence: CASSLAAPGVGELFF. In DNA, the CDR3 is TGTGCCAGCAGCTTAGCGGCACCGGGAGTCGGGGAGCTGTTTTTT.

The chain links TRBV5-6 to TRBJ2-4, with 7 bases aligning to TRBD1. The CDR3 is 15 residues long. V gave up 3 bases and J gave up 1 base; unmatched junction bases: 4. The germline gives CDR1 SGHDT, CDR2 YYEEEE. CDR3 protein: CASSSQGMAKNIQYF. CDR3 bases: TGTGCCAGCAGCTCACAGGGGATGGCCAAAAACATTCAGTACTTC.

The V call is TRBV27, the J call TRBJ1-2, with D tentatively TRBD1 (5 bases). Germline assignment: CDR1 MNHEY and CDR2 SMNVEV (reference sequence). This CDR3 is 14 amino acids long. V gave up 10 bases and J gave up 4 bases, with 19 bases separating them. For the CDR3, the DNA is TGTGCCACCGTTCCGCCAAAGGGGATCTATGGCTACACCTTC. Encoded protein: CATVPPKGIYGYTF.

This chain joins TRBV21-1 and TRBJ1-4; the table's TRBD1 call for D was not verified on the DNA. TRBV21-1 is a pseudogene segment. CDR3 length: 15 amino acids. The CDR3 DNA is TGTGCCAGCAGCGATTCGGGCAGGGATAATGAAAAACTGTTTTTT. This encodes CASSDSGRDNEKLFF.

This sequence joins TRBV28 and TRBJ2-7; D gene ambiguous. The CDR3 totals 13 residues. The ends were cut back, 7 bases at V and 3 bases at J, with 13 bases in the middle. Per the germline V gene, CDR1 is MDHEN and CDR2 is SYDVKM. CDR3 loop: CASTPGSGYEQYF. The CDR3 nucleotides are TGTGCCAGCACCCCGGGCTCAGGCTACGAGCAGTACTTC.

CDR3 in amino acids: CASSSSSGTSTDTQYF. The CDR3 DNA is TGTGCCAGCTCATCCTCTAGCGGGACTAGCACAGATACGCAGTATTTT. The chain recombines TRBV18 with TRBJ2-3, with 9 bases aligning to TRBD2. Losses at the gene ends were 5 bases for V and 0 bases for J; bases not matched to a gene: 6. CDR3 length: 16 residues. Germline lookup yields CDR1 KGHSH and CDR2 LQKENI.

In this sample, this clone turned up once. This chain links TRBV10-1 with TRBJ2-7; 9 bases line up with TRBD1. CDR3 length equals 17 residues. Germline CDR1 is WNHNN and CDR2 is SYGVQD (reference sequence). Losses at the gene ends were 0 bases for V and 3 bases for J; bases not matched to a gene: 9. CDR3 nucleotides: TGCGCCAGCAGTGAGTCGCGCCGGGACAGGGTAGTCTACGAGCAGTACTTC. Amino acids: CASSESRRDRVVYEQYF.

The V call is TRBV6-6, the J call TRBJ2-5, with a possible D match to TRBD1 (6 bases). The J call is in doubt because the DNA end fits TRBJ2-7 better. This CDR3 has 14 amino acids. Germline CDR1 reads MNHNY; CDR2 reads SVGAGI (reference sequence). CDR3 region: CASSPREGAYEQYF. The DNA for the CDR3 is TGTGCCAGCAGTCCTCGAGAGGGGGCCTACGAGCAGTACTTC.

The chain links TRBV10-3 to TRBJ2-5, with 13 bases that match TRBD2. Germline CDR1 ENHRY, CDR2 SYGVKD. V shed 5 bases, J shed 0 bases, and the junction held 9 bases outside the gene matches. The CDR3 is 18 residues long. The CDR3 nucleotides are TGTGCCATCAGTCCGGGACTAGCGGGATACTTAAACCAAGAGACCCAGTACTTC. It encodes CAISPGLAGYLNQETQYF.

The V and J genes are TRBV4-2 and TRBJ2-7, with 11 bases lining up with TRBD2. CDR1 is LGHNA and CDR2 is YNFKEQ in the germline V gene. There are 16 residues in the CDR3. Losses at the gene ends were 4 bases for V and 2 bases for J; bases not matched to a gene: 7. The CDR3 DNA sequence: TGTGCCAGCAGCCGCCAGACTAGCGGGGAGCCCTACGAGCAGTACTTC. Translation gives CASSRQTSGEPYEQYF.

The chain carries TRBV28 and TRBJ1-5; no reliable D call. The V end was cut by 3 bases, the J end by 2 bases, with 14 bases between. CDR1 is MDHEN and CDR2 is SYDVKM in the germline V gene. This CDR3 comprises 16 residues. Here the CDR3 DNA reads TGTGCCAGCAGTTTTCGCAGGCCCCTTGGCAATCAGCCCCAGCATTTT. It codes for CASSFRRPLGNQPQHF.

The gene calls are TRBV30 and TRBJ1-6, with D possibly matching TRBD1 (6 bases). The germline V gene has CDR1 GTSNPN and CDR2 SVGIG (reference sequence). The CDR3 totals 14 residues. Trimming pared 3 bases from V and 0 bases from J, leaving 6 bases between. The CDR3 region has the DNA TGTGCCTGGAGGGACAGCTCCTATAATTCACCCCTCCACTTT. This codes for CAWRDSSYNSPLHF.

The chain links TRBV13 to TRBJ2-7; D is possibly TRBD1 (6 bases). Germline V gives CDR1 PRHDT, CDR2 FYEKMQ (reference sequence). The CDR3 totals 14 residues. Trimming took off 7 bases at V and 0 bases at J, with 13 bases between the two ends. Here the CDR3 DNA reads TGTGCCAGCACCCAGGGGTTGAGCTCCTACGAGCAGTACTTC. Amino acid sequence: CASTQGLSSYEQYF.

The chain recombines TRBV28 with TRBJ2-6; possibly TRBD2 for D (5 bases). Trimming took 3 bases from V and 0 from J, leaving 12 bases between them. Germline values: CDR1 MDHEN, CDR2 SYDVKM. The CDR3 loop spans 17 amino acids. CDR3 bases: TGTGCCAGCAGTTTCGGACTGCCGGTCTCTGGGGCCAACGTCCTGACTTTC. Amino acids: CASSFGLPVSGANVLTF.

The table lists this clone with a count of one. This chain joins TRBV2 and TRBJ2-1; 9 nucleotides align to TRBD2. J was trimmed by 10 bases and V by 6 bases; bases with no gene match: 10. The CDR3 extends over 14 amino acids. The germline V gene has CDR1 SNHLY and CDR2 FYNNEI. The CDR3 loop is CASSRGRARNEQFF. CDR3 DNA sequence: TGTGCCAGCAGCCGCGGGAGGGCCCGGAACGAGCAGTTCTTC.

The rearrangement uses TRBV19 and TRBJ1-4; 7 nucleotides line up with TRBD1. This CDR3 comprises 14 residues. CDR1 is LNHDA and CDR2 is SQIVND in the germline V gene (reference sequence). V was clipped by 6 bases and J by 7 bases; unmatched bases: 8. CDR3 loop: CASSRQGAGEKLFF. DNA of the CDR3: TGTGCCAGTAGCCGACAGGGAGCGGGTGAAAAACTGTTTTTT.